This T cell receptor beta chain was found in a study of immune characterization of retroperitoneal liposarcoma. From the PCR reads, TCRdb called clonotypes with MiXCR, one entry per CDR3 protein. The sample yields roughly 11,000 distinct CDR3 sequences, roughly 30% seen once. There are 12 residues in the CDR3. The germline CDR1 and CDR2 sequences are SGHVS and FQNEAQ. V lost 4 bases and J lost 6, with 7 bases in between. This clonotype appeared many times. V gene TRBV7-8 combines with J gene TRBJ1-5, with a tentative D call TRBD1 (5 bases). The sequence derives from a female donor with retroperitoneal liposarcoma. The sequenced sample consisted of tumor tissue. CDR3 in amino acids: CASSSGAQPQHF. The CDR3 region has the DNA TGTGCCAGCAGCTCCGGGGCTCAGCCCCAGCATTTT.